This T cell receptor (beta chain) is drawn from a study of cytomegalovirus exposure and HLA in healthy donors. In the study overall: Of the donors genotyped, several hundred in all, about 76% fell in the Caucasian-associated ancestry cluster. General study findings and limits: An analysis done earlier found most TCR beta V segments productive about 90% or about 30% of the time. A missense variant in DCLRE1C was later tied to TCR beta V- and J-gene trimming.

This CDR3 has 14 amino acids. CDR1 SGHVS and CDR2 FNYEAQ come from the germline V gene. It was with 60 Vbeta and 13 Jbeta primers that the PCR ran. In the study's own analysis: Tens of millions of unique TCR beta chains, 9 million to 14 million shared, were counted in a later analysis. The data were produced by immunoSEQ multiplex PCR, yet TCRdb's version contains in-frame clones alone and is incomplete. V and J calls and clone size come straight from that table; D and trimming were deduced from the DNA. The sample lists some 130,000 clones, approximately 80% seen once, with 3% to 4% in the top ten. Comment on this clone: Its antigen remains unknown. The junction differs from germline at one of its ends, possibly a read error.

Source material: PBMCs. The V and J genes are TRBV7-6 and TRBJ2-3; D may be TRBD1 or TRBD2 (5 bases each). This clonotype was obtained from a middle-aged woman in good health and CMV-seronegative. CDR3 protein: CASSLARGTDTQYF. The CDR3 DNA reads TGTGCCAGCAGCCTAGCCAGGGGCACAGATACGCAGTATTTT.